This TCR beta chain was profiled in a study of cytotoxic CD8 clonotypes in ibrutinib-treated CLL. Germline V CDR1 and CDR2: MDHEN, SYDVKM. The CDR3 extends over 14 amino acids. Trimming removed 11 bases at V and 0 bases at J, with 16 bases between. This table comes from immunoSEQ multiplex PCR, and its TCRdb copy is limited to in-frame clones, with some not included. The data show around 150,000 clones, with nearly 90% seen just once and roughly 3% held by the top ten. The sequencing used PBMCs, collected at disease progression, from a patient treated with ibrutinib. This TCR was recovered from a human donor with chronic lymphocytic leukemia. The gene calls are TRBV28 and TRBJ1-2, with D unresolved. CDR3 loop: CASFVEGSNYGYTF. For the CDR3, the DNA is TGTGCCTCTTTTGTTGAGGGATCTAACTATGGCTACACCTTC.